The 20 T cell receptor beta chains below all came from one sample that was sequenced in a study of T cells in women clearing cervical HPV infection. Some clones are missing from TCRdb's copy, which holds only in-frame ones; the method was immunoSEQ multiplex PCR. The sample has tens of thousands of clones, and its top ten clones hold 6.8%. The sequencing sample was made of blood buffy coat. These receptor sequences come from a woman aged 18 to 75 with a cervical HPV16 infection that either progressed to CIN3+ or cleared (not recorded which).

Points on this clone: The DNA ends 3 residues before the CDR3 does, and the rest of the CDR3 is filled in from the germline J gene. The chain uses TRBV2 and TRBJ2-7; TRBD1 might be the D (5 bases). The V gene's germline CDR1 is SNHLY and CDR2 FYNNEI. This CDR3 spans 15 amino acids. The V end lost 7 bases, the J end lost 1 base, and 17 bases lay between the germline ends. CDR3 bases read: TGTGCCAGCAAAGAATATTGGGGCGCTTCCTACGAG. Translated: CASKEYWGASYE. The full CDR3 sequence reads CASKEYWGASYEQYF.

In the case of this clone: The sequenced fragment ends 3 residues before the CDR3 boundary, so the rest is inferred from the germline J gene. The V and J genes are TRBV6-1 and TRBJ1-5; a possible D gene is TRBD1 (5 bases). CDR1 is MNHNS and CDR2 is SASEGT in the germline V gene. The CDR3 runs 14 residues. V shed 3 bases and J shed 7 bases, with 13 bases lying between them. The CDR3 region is CASSETEQGQPQHF. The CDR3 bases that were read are TGTGCCAGCAGTGAGACAGAGCAGGGCCAGCCC.

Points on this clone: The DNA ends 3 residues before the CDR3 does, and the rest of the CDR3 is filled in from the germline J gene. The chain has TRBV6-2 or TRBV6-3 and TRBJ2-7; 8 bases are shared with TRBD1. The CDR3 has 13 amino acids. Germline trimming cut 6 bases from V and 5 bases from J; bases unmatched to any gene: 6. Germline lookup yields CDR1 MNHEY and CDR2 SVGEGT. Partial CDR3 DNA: TGTGCCAGCAGCTCGGACAGGGTGGACGAG. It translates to CASSSDRVDE. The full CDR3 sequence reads CASSSDRVDEQYF.

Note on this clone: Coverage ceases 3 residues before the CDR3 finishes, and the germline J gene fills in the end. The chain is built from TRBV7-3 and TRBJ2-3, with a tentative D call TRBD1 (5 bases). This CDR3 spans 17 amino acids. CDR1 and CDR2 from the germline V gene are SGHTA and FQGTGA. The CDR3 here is CASSYYETAAGNQPQYF. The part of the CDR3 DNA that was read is TGTGCCAGCAGCTATTACGAGACAGCTGCTGGCAATCAGCCG.

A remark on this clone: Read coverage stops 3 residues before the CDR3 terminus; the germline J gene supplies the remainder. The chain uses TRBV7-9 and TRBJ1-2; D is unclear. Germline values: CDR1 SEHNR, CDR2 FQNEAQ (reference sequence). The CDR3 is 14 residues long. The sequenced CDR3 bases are TGTGCCAGCAGCCCACTCCTCCGGACTAGGACC. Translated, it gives CASSPLLRTRT. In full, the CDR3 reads CASSPLLRTRTYTF.

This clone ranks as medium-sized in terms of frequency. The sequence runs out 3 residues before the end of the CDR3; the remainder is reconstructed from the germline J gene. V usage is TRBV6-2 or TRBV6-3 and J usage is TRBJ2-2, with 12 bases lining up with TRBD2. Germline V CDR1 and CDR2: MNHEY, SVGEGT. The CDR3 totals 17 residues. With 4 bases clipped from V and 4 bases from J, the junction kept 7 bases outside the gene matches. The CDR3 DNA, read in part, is TGTGCCAGCAGTTCGCTTGTGACTAGCGGGAGCACCGGGGAG. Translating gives CASSSLVTSGSTGE. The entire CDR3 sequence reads CASSSLVTSGSTGELFF.

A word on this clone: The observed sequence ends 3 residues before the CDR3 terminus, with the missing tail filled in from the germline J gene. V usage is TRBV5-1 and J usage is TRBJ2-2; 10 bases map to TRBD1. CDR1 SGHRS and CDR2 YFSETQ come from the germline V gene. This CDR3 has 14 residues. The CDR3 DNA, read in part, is TGCGCCAGCAGAGGGGGACAGGGGAATTCACCG. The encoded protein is CASRGGQGNSP. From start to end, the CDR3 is CASRGGQGNSPLFF.

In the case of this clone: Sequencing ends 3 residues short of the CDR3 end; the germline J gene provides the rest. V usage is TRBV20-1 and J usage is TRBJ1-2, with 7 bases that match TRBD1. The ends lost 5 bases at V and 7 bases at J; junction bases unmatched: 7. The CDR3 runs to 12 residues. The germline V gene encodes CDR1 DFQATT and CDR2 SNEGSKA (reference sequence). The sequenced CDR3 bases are TGCAGTGCTCAGGCAGAGGGGGCTGGC. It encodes CSAQAEGAG. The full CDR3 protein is CSAQAEGAGYTF.

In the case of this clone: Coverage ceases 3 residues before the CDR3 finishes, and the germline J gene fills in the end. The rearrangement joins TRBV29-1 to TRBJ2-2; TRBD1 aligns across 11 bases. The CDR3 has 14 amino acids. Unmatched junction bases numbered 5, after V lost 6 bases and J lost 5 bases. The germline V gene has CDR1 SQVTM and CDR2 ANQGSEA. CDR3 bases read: TGCAGCGTGCCCGGGACAGGGGGGACCGGGGAG. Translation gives CSVPGTGGTGE. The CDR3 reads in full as CSVPGTGGTGELFF.

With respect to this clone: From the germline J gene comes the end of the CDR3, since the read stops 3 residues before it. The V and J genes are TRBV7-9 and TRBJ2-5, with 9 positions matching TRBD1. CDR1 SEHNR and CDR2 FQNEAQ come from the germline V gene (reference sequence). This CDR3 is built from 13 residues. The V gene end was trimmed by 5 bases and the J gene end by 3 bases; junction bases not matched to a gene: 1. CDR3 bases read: TGTGCCAGCAGCAGGACAGGGGAAGAGACC. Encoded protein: CASSRTGEET. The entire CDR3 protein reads CASSRTGEETQYF.

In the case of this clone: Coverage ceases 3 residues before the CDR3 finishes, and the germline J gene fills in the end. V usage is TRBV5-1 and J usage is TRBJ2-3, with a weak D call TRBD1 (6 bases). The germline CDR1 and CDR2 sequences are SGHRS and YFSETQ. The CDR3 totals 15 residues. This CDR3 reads CASSSLTGIQETQYF. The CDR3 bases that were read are TGCGCCAGCAGCTCATTGACAGGAATTCAAGAGACG.

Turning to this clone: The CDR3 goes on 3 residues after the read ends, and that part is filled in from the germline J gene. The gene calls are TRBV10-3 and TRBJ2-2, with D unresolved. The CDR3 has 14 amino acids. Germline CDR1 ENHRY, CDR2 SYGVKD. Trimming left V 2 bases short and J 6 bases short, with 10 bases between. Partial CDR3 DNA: TGTGCCATCAGTGAGAACCTCGAGGCCGGGGAG. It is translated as CAISENLEAGE. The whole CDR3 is CAISENLEAGELFF.

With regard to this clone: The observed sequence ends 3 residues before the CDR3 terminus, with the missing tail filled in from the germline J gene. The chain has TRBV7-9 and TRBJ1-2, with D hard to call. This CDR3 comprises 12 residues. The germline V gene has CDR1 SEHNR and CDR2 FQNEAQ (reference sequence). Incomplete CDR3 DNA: TGTGCCAGCACCTCTAAACCCAATGAC. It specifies CASTSKPND. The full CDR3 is CASTSKPNDYTF.

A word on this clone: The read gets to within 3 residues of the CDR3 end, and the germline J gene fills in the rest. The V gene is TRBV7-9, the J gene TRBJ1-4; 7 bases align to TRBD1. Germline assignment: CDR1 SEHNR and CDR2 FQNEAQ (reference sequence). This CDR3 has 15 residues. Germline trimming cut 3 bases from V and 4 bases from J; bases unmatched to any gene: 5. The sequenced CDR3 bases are TGTGCCAGCAGCTTCTCCGGGACAGATAATGAAAAA. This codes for CASSFSGTDNEK. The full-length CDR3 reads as CASSFSGTDNEKLFF.

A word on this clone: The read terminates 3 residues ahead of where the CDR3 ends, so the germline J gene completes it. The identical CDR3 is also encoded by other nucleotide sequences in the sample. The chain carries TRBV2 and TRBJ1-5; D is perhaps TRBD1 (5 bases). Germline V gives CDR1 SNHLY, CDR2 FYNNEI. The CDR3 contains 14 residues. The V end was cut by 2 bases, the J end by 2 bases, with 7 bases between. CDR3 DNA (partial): TGTGCCAGCAGTGAACGAGGGGGCAATCAGCCC. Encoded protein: CASSERGGNQP. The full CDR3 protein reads CASSERGGNQPQHF.

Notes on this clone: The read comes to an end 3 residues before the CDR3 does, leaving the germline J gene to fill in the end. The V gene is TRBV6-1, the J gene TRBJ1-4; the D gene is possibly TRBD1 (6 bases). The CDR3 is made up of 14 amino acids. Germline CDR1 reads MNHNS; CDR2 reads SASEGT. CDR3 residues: CASSEVGHDSPLFF. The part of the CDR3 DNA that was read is TGTGCCAGCAGTGAAGTGGGACACGACTCACCA.

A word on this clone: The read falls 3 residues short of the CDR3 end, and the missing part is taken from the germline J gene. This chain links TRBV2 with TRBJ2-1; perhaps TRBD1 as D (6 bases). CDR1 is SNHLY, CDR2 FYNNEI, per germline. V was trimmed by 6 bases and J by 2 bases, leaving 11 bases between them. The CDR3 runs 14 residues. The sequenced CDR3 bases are TGTGCCAGCAGGGGGGCAGAAGCCTACAATGAG. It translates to CASRGAEAYNE. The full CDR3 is CASRGAEAYNEQFF.

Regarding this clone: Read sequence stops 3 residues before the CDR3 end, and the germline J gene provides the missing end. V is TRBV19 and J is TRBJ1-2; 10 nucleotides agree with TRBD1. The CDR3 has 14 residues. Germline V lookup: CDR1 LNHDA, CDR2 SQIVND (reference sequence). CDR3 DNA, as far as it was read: TGTGCCAGTAGTCGGGACAGGGGAACCTACGAC. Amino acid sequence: CASSRDRGTYD. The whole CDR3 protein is CASSRDRGTYDYTF.

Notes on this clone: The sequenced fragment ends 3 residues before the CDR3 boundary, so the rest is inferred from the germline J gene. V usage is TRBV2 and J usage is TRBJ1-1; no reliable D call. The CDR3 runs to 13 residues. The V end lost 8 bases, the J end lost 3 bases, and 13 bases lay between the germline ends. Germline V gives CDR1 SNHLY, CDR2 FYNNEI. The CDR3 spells CASAPSGHTEAFF. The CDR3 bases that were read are TGTGCCAGCGCCCCATCGGGTCACACTGAA.

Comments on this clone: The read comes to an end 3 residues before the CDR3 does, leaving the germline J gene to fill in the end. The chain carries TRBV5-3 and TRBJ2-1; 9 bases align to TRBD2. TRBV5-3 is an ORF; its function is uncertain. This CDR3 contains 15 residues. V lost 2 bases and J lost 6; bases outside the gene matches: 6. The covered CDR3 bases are TGTGCCAGAAGCTTTTTAGCGGGAGAACGCAATGAG. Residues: CARSFLAGERNE. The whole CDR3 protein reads CARSFLAGERNEQFF.